This T cell receptor (beta chain) originates from a study of chemoradiotherapy in HPV16-positive cancers (dated by TCRdb to 2022 to 2024). About the full investigation: Candidate HPV-specific T-cell clones and common TCR motifs were defined by functional T-cell assays performed on cells from two HPV16-positive patients. The study set out to ask whether T-cell immunity against the HPV oncoproteins E6 and E7 changes over the course of chemoradiotherapy and whether that immunity affects survival. TCR repertoires from 86 patients with HPV-related cancers were then used to track the candidate HPV-specific TCRs and motifs. The investigation overall reported the following: Expansion of candidate HPV-specific clones and E7-related TCR motifs was observed in the tumor microenvironment during treatment, whereas no such expansion was observed for non-HPV-specific T cells. The functional definition of HPV-specific T cells was derived from only a couple of HPV16-positive patients, and the survival association was reported for HPV16-positive patients. Improved recurrence-free survival in HPV16-positive patients was associated with expansion of HPV-responsive T cells during chemoradiotherapy.

Repertoires were sampled repeatedly over the course of chemoradiotherapy so that clonal expansion in the tumor microenvironment could be followed. This clone was observed a handful of times. Its antigen is still unknown. No per-base quality is available; no much larger clone lies one base away. Libraries came from the immunoSEQ multiplex PCR assay. What TCRdb holds here is the immuneACCESS table cut down to in-frame rearrangements. Part of the clones is not present; checked against another copy, under half of the missing clones reflect an unresolved V gene, and the others are unexplained. A total of 20,000 to 30,000 clones appear in this sample, approximately 95% of them only once. The top ten clones comprise roughly 2.8% of the sample. This receptor was identified in a human donor with HPV-associated anogenital cancer. This material was collected from a patient who underwent chemoradiotherapy.

Read as DNA, the sequence is TGCAGCGTTGGTACAGGATCGATGGGGCAGTATTTT. Its translation is CSVGTGSMGQYF. The V gene is TRBV29-1 and the J gene is TRBJ2-3; perhaps TRBD1 is the D gene, with 5 bases matching. The CDR3 spans 12 residues, from the cysteine through the phenylalanine. CDR3 DNA is the only sequence kept; it has 36 bases, read in frame from the first base. In the germline V gene, CDR1 corresponds to SQVTM and CDR2 to ANQGSEA. Trimming costs V 4 bases and J 11 bases, and their ends lie 16 bases apart.